The 9 T cell receptor beta chains below all came from one sample that was sequenced in a study of shared clonotypes between healthy human individuals. Profiled with immunoSEQ multiplex PCR; TCRdb holds only in-frame clones, not every one. In the table there are around 690,000 clones, 90% of which are singletons. The sample taken for sequencing was memory CD8+ T cells from PBMCs. Subset specified: CD45RO+ cells pooled with CCR7-negative TemRA cells. The receptors here all came from a man aged 18 to 29 in good health. Some clones in this sample may be carry-over from other donors' samples.

The V call is TRBV28, the J call TRBJ2-6; D is unclear. CDR3 length: 13 residues. Germline-derived CDR1 and CDR2 are MDHEN and SYDVKM. V was pared by 8 bases and J by 0 bases, with 5 bases between. The CDR3 spells CASVISGANVLTF. Here the CDR3 DNA reads TGTGCCAGCGTAATCTCTGGGGCCAACGTCCTGACTTTC.

The chain has TRBV5-6 and TRBJ1-1; D is undetermined. V was shortened by 2 bases and J by 6 bases, with 8 bases between the two germline ends. The V gene's germline CDR1 is SGHDT and CDR2 YYEEEE. The CDR3 totals 12 residues. The CDR3 spells CASSLGPAEAFF. CDR3 coding DNA: TGTGCCAGCAGCTTAGGTCCCGCTGAAGCTTTCTTT. Full variable domain (remainder filled in from reference TRBV5-6 and TRBJ1-1): DAGVTQSPTHLIKTRGQQVTLRCSPKSGHDTVSWYQQALGQGPQFIFQYYEEEERQRGNFPDRFSGHQFPNYSSELNVNALLLGDSALYLCASSLGPAEAFFGQGTRLTVV.

The chain links TRBV5-8 to TRBJ2-7; 8 bases map to TRBD2. CDR3 length: 14 residues. Trimming removed 0 bases from V and 1 base from J; junction bases left unmatched: 0. Germline V lookup: CDR1 SGHTS, CDR2 YDEGEE. The CDR3 spells CASSLERESYEQYF. The CDR3 DNA sequence: TGTGCCAGCAGCTTGGAGCGGGAGTCCTACGAGCAGTACTTC.

Of note for this clone: A much larger clone lies one base from this, so it may be a read error. Other nucleotide sequences in the sample specify the same CDR3. This sequence joins TRBV2 and TRBJ2-7; 9 bases map to TRBD1. In germline, CDR1 is SNHLY, CDR2 FYNNEI. V gave up 6 bases and J gave up 3 bases; unmatched junction bases: 12. The length of the CDR3 is 16 residues. Written as DNA, the CDR3 is TGTGCCAGCAGACCGGGACAGGGAGCGAGGGGCTACGAGCAGTACTTC. Its translation: CASRPGQGARGYEQYF.

This chain connects TRBV19 to TRBJ2-1, with TRBD2 matching 9 bases. CDR1 and CDR2 (germline): LNHDA, SQIVND (reference sequence). J lost 5 bases, V lost 10 bases, and 9 bases had no gene match. The CDR3 extends over 14 amino acids. The CDR3 region has the DNA TGTGCCATTAGCGGGAGCGCACCTAACAATGAGCAGTTCTTC. Encoded protein: CAISGSAPNNEQFF.

The rearrangement links TRBV19 to TRBJ2-1; 13 bases fit TRBD2. This CDR3 spans 17 amino acids. V was pared by 5 bases and J by 2 bases, with 6 bases of the junction left unmatched. The germline V gene encodes CDR1 LNHDA and CDR2 SQIVND (reference sequence). CDR3 coding DNA: TGTGCCAGTAGTCTGGGCGGACTAGCGGGAGCCTACAATGAGCAGTTCTTC. It is translated as CASSLGGLAGAYNEQFF.

The rearrangement joins TRBV19 to TRBJ1-1, with D possibly TRBD1 on 6 matching bases. The CDR3 totals 14 residues. V was pared by 8 bases and J by 4 bases, with 17 bases between. Germline CDR1 LNHDA, CDR2 SQIVND (reference sequence). This CDR3 is CASGTGGSGTEAFF. CDR3 DNA sequence: TGTGCCAGTGGAACGGGGGGCTCGGGCACTGAAGCTTTCTTT.

This clone was observed once. The chain is built from TRBV19 and TRBJ2-7; perhaps D is TRBD1 or TRBD2 (5 bases each). The V gene lost 0 bases and the J gene lost 3 bases, with 12 bases spanning the gap. Per germline, CDR1 LNHDA and CDR2 SQIVND (reference sequence). The CDR3 loop spans 15 amino acids. CDR3 protein: CASSIDWGRVYEQYF. The CDR3, as DNA: TGTGCCAGTAGTATAGATTGGGGACGGGTCTACGAGCAGTACTTC.

The chain employs TRBV6-1 and TRBJ1-2; tentatively, D is TRBD1 (6 bases). V was clipped by 6 bases and J by 8 bases, with 13 bases between them. This CDR3 is built from 12 residues. Germline loops: CDR1 MNHNS, CDR2 SASEGT. CDR3 nucleotide sequence: TGTGCCAGCAGAGGGGGACATTACGGCTACACCTTC. This translates into CASRGGHYGYTF.